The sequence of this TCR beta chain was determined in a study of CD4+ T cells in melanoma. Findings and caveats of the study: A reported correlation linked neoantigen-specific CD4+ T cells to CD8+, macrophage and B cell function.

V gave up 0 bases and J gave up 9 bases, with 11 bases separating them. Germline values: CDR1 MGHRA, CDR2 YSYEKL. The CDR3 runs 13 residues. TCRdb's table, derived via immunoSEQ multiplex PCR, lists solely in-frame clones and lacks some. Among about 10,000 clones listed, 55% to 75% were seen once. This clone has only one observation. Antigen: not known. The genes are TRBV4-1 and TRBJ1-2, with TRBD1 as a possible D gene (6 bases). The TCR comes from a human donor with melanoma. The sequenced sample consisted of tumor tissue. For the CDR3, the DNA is TGCGCCAGCAGCCAAGAGGGGGCGAGGAGCTACACCTTC. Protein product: CASSQEGARSYTF.